Listed below are T cell receptor beta chains from one sample, sequenced in a study of OX40 agonist ivuxolimab in advanced cancers. Generated by immunoSEQ multiplex PCR, the TCRdb table keeps only in-frame clones and is missing some. The repertoire holds some 80,000 clones, with 90% to 95% as singletons. The sample here was CD4+ or CD8+ T cells sorted from blood, taken in a trial of the OX40 agonist ivuxolimab. These TCRs come from an adult with an advanced solid tumor such as melanoma, head and neck, liver or kidney cancer. Each CDR3 is given with its conserved first and last residue. Only part of the rows carry a size: once, few, many, or a class if the clone is expanded.

size: NA; J: TRBJ1-5; V: TRBV29-1; CDR3: CSVAGGVSNQPQHF
size: NA; J: TRBJ1-1; V: TRBV4-1; CDR3: CASSQGRGAAEAFF
size: NA; J: TRBJ1-1; V: TRBV4-3; CDR3: CASSQSGTTTPYTEAFF
size: NA; J: TRBJ2-7; V: TRBV7-9; CDR3: CASSLGWGRIYEQYF
size: NA; J: TRBJ1-1; V: TRBV6-5; CDR3: CASSLYRGSNTEAFF
size: NA; J: TRBJ2-1; V: TRBV9; CDR3: CASSADRGPLNEQFF
size: few; J: TRBJ2-1; V: TRBV7-8; CDR3: CASSLGPGQAYNEQFF
size: once; J: TRBJ2-5; V: TRBV19; CDR3: CASRPTPGYNVETQYF
size: NA; J: TRBJ1-1; V: TRBV7-3; CDR3: CASSLGGQSKVMNTEAFF
size: NA; J: TRBJ1-1; V: TRBV10-3; CDR3: CAISESGQGREAFF
size: NA; J: TRBJ2-3; V: TRBV6-5; CDR3: CASISSGPRDTQYF
size: NA; J: TRBJ2-1; V: TRBV11-2; CDR3: CASSTGTTHNEQFF
size: NA; J: TRBJ1-1; V: TRBV25-1; CDR3: CASSESLSGSTEAFF
size: NA; J: TRBJ2-7; V: TRBV9; CDR3: CASSDPGVQYF
size: NA; J: TRBJ2-7; V: TRBV19; CDR3: CASSIGGGIYEQYF
size: NA; J: TRBJ2-1; V: TRBV29-1; CDR3: CSVEGRRVALNEQFF
size: NA; J: TRBJ1-1; V: TRBV5-6; CDR3: CASSLAGGGEWNTEAFF
size: NA; J: TRBJ1-1; V: TRBV7-9; CDR3: CASSLAGTGALRGLEAFF
size: NA; J: TRBJ1-1; V: TRBV11-2; CDR3: CASSLGAGNTEAFF
size: NA; J: TRBJ1-1; V: TRBV12-5; CDR3: CASGFWVSGGETKNTEAFF
size: few; J: TRBJ1-2; V: TRBV4-1; CDR3: CASSQDPGGYTF
size: NA; J: TRBJ2-7; V: TRBV4-3; CDR3: CASSQDTVSYEQYF
size: NA; J: TRBJ2-5; V: TRBV15; CDR3: CATSNPKRLGTQYF
size: few; J: TRBJ2-7; V: TRBV25-1; CDR3: CASSESTGLGYEQYF
size: NA; J: TRBJ2-5; V: TRBV7-6; CDR3: CASREGGVGETQYF
size: NA; J: TRBJ1-3; V: TRBV6-5; CDR3: CASSYSGLSSGNTIYF
size: NA; J: TRBJ1-6; V: TRBV5-8; CDR3: CASSSPQGWGSPLHF
size: NA; J: TRBJ2-7; V: TRBV6-6; CDR3: CASTPSEGEYEQYF
size: NA; J: TRBJ1-3; V: TRBV6-5; CDR3: CASSPRKSGNTIYF
size: NA; J: TRBJ2-7; V: TRBV7-2; CDR3: CASSPGVSSEQYF
size: NA; J: TRBJ2-7; V: TRBV6-5; CDR3: CASSPSYEQYF
size: NA; J: TRBJ2-7; V: TRBV7-8; CDR3: CASSLAEGQGIHEQYF
size: NA; J: TRBJ2-5; V: TRBV7-9; CDR3: CASSHWTDQETQYF
size: NA; J: TRBJ1-6; V: TRBV4-3; CDR3: CASSLTLDSYNSPLHF
size: NA; J: TRBJ1-1; V: TRBV4-3; CDR3: CASSQEPLDRNTEAFF
size: NA; J: TRBJ2-1; V: TRBV7-9; CDR3: CASSSNLENEQFF
size: NA; J: TRBJ2-1; V: TRBV7-9; CDR3: CASSVDRIYNEQFF
size: NA; J: TRBJ1-2; V: TRBV27; CDR3: CASRSRDRAEGYTF
size: NA; J: TRBJ2-7; V: TRBV9; CDR3: CASSVGGTYEQYF
size: NA; J: TRBJ2-3; V: TRBV7-9; CDR3: CASSLTSGGDGLTDTQYF
size: NA; J: TRBJ2-1; V: TRBV7-3; CDR3: CASSLTVGRGNEQFF
size: NA; J: TRBJ2-2; V: TRBV5-5; CDR3: CASSPSETGEGLVNTGELFF
size: NA; J: TRBJ2-1; V: TRBV13; CDR3: CASGDLGRAHNEQFF
size: once; J: TRBJ1-1; V: TRBV6-5; CDR3: CASSYSGQGLYTEAFF
size: NA; J: TRBJ1-2; V: TRBV19; CDR3: CASSSQTYGYTF
size: once; J: TRBJ1-4; V: TRBV27; CDR3: CASSLSSVRNEKLFF
size: NA; J: TRBJ2-1; V: TRBV27; CDR3: CASSLSGTSGYNEQFF
size: NA; J: TRBJ1-2; V: TRBV4-3; CDR3: CASSQDLPSNYGYTF